This TCR beta chain was sequenced for a study of memory CD4+ T cells and cytomegalovirus serostatus. The sort gate was single viable CD3+CD4+CD8-CD45RO+ cells for memory CD4+ T cells. Here immunoSEQ multiplex PCR was the method, and the copy in TCRdb shows in-frame clones only, minus some. This table holds roughly 28,000 clones, 76% found once. CDR3 length: 15 amino acids. Germline CDR1 and CDR2: SGHKS and YYEKEE (reference sequence). V was trimmed by 0 bases and J by 8 bases, leaving 17 bases between them. The sequence came from an adult in good health and CMV-seronegative. The chain uses TRBV5-5 and TRBJ1-2; D gene unclear. Sequenced: memory CD4+ T cells from blood. The CDR3 bases are TGTGCCAGCAGCTTGGGGCCCCTTCTGGGGTTCGGCTACACCTTC. It is translated as CASSLGPLLGFGYTF.